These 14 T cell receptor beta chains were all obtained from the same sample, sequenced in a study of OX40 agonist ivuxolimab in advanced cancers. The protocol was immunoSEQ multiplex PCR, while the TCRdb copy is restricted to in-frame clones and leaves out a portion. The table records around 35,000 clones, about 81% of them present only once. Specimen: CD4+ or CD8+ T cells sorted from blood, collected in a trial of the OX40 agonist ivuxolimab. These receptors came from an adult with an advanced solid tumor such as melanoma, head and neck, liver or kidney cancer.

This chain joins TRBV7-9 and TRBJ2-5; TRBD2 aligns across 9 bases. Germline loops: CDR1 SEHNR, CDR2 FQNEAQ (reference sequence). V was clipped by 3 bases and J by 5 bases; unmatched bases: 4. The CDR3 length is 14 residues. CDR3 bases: TGTGCCAGCAGCTTTAGCGGGAGCGTGGAGACCCAGTACTTC. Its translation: CASSFSGSVETQYF.

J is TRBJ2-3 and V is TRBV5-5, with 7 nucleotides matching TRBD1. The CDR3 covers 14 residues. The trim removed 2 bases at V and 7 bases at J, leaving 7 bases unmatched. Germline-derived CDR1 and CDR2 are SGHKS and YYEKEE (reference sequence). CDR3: CASSLQGSAHTQYF. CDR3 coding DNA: TGTGCCAGCAGCTTACAGGGGAGCGCCCATACGCAGTATTTT.

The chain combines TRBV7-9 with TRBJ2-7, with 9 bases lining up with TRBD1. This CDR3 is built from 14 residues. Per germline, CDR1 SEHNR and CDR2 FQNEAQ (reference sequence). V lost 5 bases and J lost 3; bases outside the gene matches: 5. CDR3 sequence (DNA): TGTGCCAGCAGCAAGACAGGGGGAGACTACGAGCAGTACTTC. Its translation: CASSKTGGDYEQYF.

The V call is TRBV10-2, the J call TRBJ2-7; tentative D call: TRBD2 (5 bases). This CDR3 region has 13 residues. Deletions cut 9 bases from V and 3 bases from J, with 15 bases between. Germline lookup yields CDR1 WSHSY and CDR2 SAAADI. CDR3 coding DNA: TGCGCCAGTGGCCGGGAAATTCTCTACGAGCAGTACTTC. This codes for CASGREILYEQYF.

The CDR3, as DNA: TGTGCCAGCAGCCACCCGCCGACTAGCGGCCAAGAGACCCAGTACTTC. Protein: CASSHPPTSGQETQYF. The gene calls are TRBV4-2 and TRBJ2-5; 9 positions match TRBD2. Germline V gene data show CDR1 as LGHNA and CDR2 as YNFKEQ. The V gene end was trimmed by 3 bases and the J gene end by 1 base; junction bases not matched to a gene: 6. The CDR3 sequence is 16 residues long.

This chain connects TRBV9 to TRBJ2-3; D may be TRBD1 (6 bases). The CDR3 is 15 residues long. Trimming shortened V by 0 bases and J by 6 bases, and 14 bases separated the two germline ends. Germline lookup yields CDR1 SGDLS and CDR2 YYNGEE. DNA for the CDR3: TGTGCCAGCAGCGTAGCGGGCAGGGGTAGCGATACGCAGTATTTT. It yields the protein CASSVAGRGSDTQYF.

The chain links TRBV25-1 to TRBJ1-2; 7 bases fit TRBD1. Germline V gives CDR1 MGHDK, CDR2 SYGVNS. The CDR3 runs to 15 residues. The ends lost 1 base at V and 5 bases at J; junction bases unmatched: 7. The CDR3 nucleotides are TGTGCCAGCAGTGAATCCCCCGACAGGGCGTATGGCTACACCTTC. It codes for CASSESPDRAYGYTF.

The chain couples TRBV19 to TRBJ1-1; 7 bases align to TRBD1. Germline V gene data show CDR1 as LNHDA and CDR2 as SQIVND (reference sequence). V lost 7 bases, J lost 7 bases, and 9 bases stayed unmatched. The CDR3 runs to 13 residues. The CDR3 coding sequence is TGTGCCAGTATCCACAGGGGCCGGAATGAAGCTTTCTTT. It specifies CASIHRGRNEAFF. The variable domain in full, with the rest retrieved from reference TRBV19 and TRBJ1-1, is DGGITQSPKYLFRKEGQNVTLSCEQNLNHDAMYWYRQDPGQGLRLIYYSQIVNDFQKGDIAEGYSVSREKKESFPLTVTSAQKNPTAFYLCASIHRGRNEAFFGQGTRLTVV.

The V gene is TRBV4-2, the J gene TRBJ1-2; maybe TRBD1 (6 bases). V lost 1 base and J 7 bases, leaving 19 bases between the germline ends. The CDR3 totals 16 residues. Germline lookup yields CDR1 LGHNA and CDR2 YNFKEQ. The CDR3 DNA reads TGTGCCAGCAGCCAAGTATCTACAGGGCTCTTGGGTGGCTACACCTTC. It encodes CASSQVSTGLLGGYTF.

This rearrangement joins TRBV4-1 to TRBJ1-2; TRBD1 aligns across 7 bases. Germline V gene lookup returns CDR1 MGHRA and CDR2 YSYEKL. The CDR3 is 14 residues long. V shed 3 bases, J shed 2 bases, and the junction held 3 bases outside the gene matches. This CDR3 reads CASSQTGPNYGYTF. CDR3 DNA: TGCGCCAGCAGCCAGACAGGGCCCAACTATGGCTACACCTTC.

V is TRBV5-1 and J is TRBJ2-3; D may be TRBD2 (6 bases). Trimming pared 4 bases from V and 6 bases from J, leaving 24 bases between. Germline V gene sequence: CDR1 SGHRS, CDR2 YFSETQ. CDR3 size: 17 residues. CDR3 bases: TGCGCCAGCAGCCCCCTGGTTTCCGGGACTCCATCTGATACGCAGTATTTT. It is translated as CASSPLVSGTPSDTQYF. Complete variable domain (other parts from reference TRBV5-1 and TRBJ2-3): KAGVTQTPRYLIKTRGQQVTLSCSPISGHRSVSWYQQTPGQGLQFLFEYFSETQRNKGNFPGRFSGRQFSNSRSEMNVSTLELGDSALYLCASSPLVSGTPSDTQYFGPGTRLTVL.

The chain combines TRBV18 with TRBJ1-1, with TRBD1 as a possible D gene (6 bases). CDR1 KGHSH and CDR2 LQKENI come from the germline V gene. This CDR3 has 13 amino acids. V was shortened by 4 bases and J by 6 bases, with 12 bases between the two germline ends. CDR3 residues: CASSQDSSSEAFF. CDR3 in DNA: TGTGCCAGCTCACAGGACAGTTCGTCTGAAGCTTTCTTT.

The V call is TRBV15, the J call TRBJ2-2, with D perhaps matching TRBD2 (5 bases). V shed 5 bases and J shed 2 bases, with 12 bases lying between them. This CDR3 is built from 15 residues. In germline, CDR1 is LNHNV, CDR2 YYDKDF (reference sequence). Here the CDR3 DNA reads TGTGCCACCAGCGAGCGGATACGAAACACCGGGGAGCTGTTTTTT. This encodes CATSERIRNTGELFF.

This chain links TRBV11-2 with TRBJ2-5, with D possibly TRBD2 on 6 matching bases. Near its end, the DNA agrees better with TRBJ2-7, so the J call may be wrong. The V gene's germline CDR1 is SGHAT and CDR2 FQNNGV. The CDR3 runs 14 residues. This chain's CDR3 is CASSLLGGSDEQYF. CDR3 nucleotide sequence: TGTGCCAGCAGCCTACTCGGGGGTTCGGACGAGCAGTACTTC.